This TCR beta chain is from a study of OX40 agonist ivuxolimab in advanced cancers. At the level of the whole study: Ivuxolimab was a fully human IgG2 agonistic monoclonal antibody targeting the costimulatory receptor OX40 (CD134). Patients were allowed to have had prior anti-PD-1, anti-PD-L1 or anti-CTLA-4 therapy, and approximately 40% of the dose-escalation patients had previously received checkpoint inhibitors. In the dose-escalation cohort, approximately 82% of patients were male, and the mean age was approximately 60 years, with a range of 23 to 79. The paper describes the monotherapy dose-escalation part (N ≈ 52 patients) of the phase I trial of ivuxolimab. Three dose-escalation patients achieved partial responses, one with hepatocellular carcinoma and two with cutaneous melanoma. Peripheral TCRbeta sequencing aimed to test whether ivuxolimab altered TCR sequence diversity and caused clonal T-cell expansion. Of the 50 to 55 patients in dose escalation, around 20 had hepatocellular carcinoma, about 15 had melanoma, 9 had renal cell carcinoma and 9 had head and neck cancer. Intravenous ivuxolimab was administered to patients every 2 weeks at six dose levels: 0.01, 0.1, 0.3, 1.5, 3 and 10 mg/kg.

The trial excluded patients who had a history of autoimmune disease or who were on systemic immunosuppression. Peripheral blood for TCR sequencing was collected from all dose cohorts at baseline, on cycle 4 day 1, and on cycle 7 day 1. Samples were obtained from an open-label, multicenter, first-in-human phase I dose-escalation trial of ivuxolimab. The trial enrolled adults with locally advanced or metastatic head and neck squamous cell, hepatocellular, melanoma or renal cell carcinoma. Before TCR sequencing, CD4+ T cells and CD8+ T cells from peripheral blood were sorted into separate populations. The CDR3 numbers 14 residues from cysteine through phenylalanine. The retained sequence is limited to the CDR3, 42 bases, with the frame set at the first base. The germline V gene (reference sequence) supplies CDR1 MNHEY and CDR2 SMNVEV. V drops 3 bases and J drops 4 bases, leaving 12 bases in between.

Points on this clone: This clone's antigen is unknown. The record has no base qualities; no much larger clone is one base away.

General findings and caveats noted by the study authors: In the 0.1-3.0 mg/kg groups, partial responders had among the lowest normalized peripheral clonal expansion, particularly in CD8+ T cells. The antigen specificity of the clonally expanded peripheral T cells was not determined. On average, CD8+ T cells showed more expanded clones than CD4+ T cells after ivuxolimab. At doses of 0.1 to 3.0 mg/kg, clonal expansion of both CD4+ and CD8+ T cells in blood was seen between baseline and week 6. Low levels of normalized T-cell clonal expansion were also shown by some nonresponding patients.

Genomic DNA was extracted from sorted cells for sequencing of the TCRbeta CDR3 region. TCRbeta CDR3 regions were sequenced using the immunoSEQ Assay. TCRdb obtained this table from immuneACCESS and retained in-frame rearrangements with V and J assigned. These tables miss some clones; where compared with another copy, unresolved V genes account for less than half of the shortfall, and the remainder is unexplained. Within this sample are some 30,000 clones, with approximately 88% of them counted one time only. The ten largest clones represent roughly a quarter of the sample. The sequence links TRBV27 to TRBJ1-2; TRBD1 could be the D gene, as 5 bases match. The material sequenced was CD4+ or CD8+ T cells sorted from blood, taken in a trial of the OX40 agonist ivuxolimab. This clonotype was sampled from an adult with an advanced solid tumor such as melanoma, head and neck, liver or kidney cancer. At the DNA level, the sequence is TGTGCCAGCAGTTTCTCCAGGGCCGGCTATGGCTACACCTTC. Translated, this gives CASSFSRAGYGYTF.